These T cell receptor beta chains were read from a single sample in a study of human T cells and chemical hapten exposure. TCRdb processed the RACE reads anew with MiXCR; each CDR3 protein has one entry. The sample consists of 71,000 or so distinct CDR3 sequences, approximately 9.4% of them appearing once. The starting material was whole blood, obtained in connection with sensitization to the hapten diphenylcyclopropenone (DPC). The source of these receptors is a woman aged 40 to 50 with alopecia areata. Some clones in this sample may be carry-over from other donors' samples. CDR3s include the opening cysteine and the closing phenylalanine or tryptophan. The D gene is left open where the match is weak. Rows may omit the clone size; those that give it use once, few, many or a size class.

V	J	size	D	CDR3	DNA
TRBV9	TRBJ2-3	few	NA	CASSPREDTQYF	TGTGCCAGCAGCCCCCGGGAAGATACGCAGTATTTT
TRBV20-1	TRBJ2-1	many	TRBD2	CSAPYPTSGAYNEQFF	TGCAGTGCCCCATATCCGACTAGCGGGGCTTACAATGAGCAGTTCTTC
TRBV7-9	TRBJ2-5	many	NA	CASSPYIGETQYF	TGTGCCAGCAGCCCATACATAGGAGAGACCCAGTACTTC
TRBV18	TRBJ1-4	once	TRBD1	CANSPPGTGSEKLFF	TGTGCCAACTCACCACCGGGGACAGGGTCTGAAAAACTGTTTTTT
TRBV2	TRBJ1-5	few	TRBD1	CASSEFEGASSNQPQHF	TGTGCCAGCAGTGAATTCGAGGGGGCAAGTAGCAATCAGCCCCAGCATTTT
TRBV4-2	TRBJ2-1	many	TRBD2	CASSLGTSGIMYNEQFF	TGTGCCAGCAGCCTCGGGACTAGCGGGATCATGTACAATGAGCAGTTCTTC
TRBV4-1	TRBJ2-1	many	TRBD2	CASSPQRGDYNEQFF	TGCGCCAGCAGCCCCCAGCGGGGGGACTACAATGAGCAGTTCTTC
TRBV6-5	TRBJ1-1	few	NA	CASSYWENTEAFF	TGTGCCAGCAGTTACTGGGAGAACACTGAAGCTTTCTTT
TRBV12-3/TRBV12-4	TRBJ1-2	many	NA	CASSPPFGQDGGYGYTF	TGTGCCAGCAGTCCCCCTTTTGGGCAGGACGGCGGCTATGGCTACACCTTC
TRBV2	TRBJ1-5	many	NA	CASSDIGQPQHF	TGTGCCAGCAGCGATATAGGTCAGCCCCAGCATTTT
TRBV10-2	TRBJ1-1	many	NA	CASADTEAFF	TGCGCCAGCGCCGATACTGAAGCTTTCTTT
TRBV12-3/TRBV12-4	TRBJ2-3	NA	TRBD2	CASRPTSGGVRTQYF	TGTGCCAGCAGGCCGACTAGCGGGGGGGTCCGTACGCAGTATTTT
TRBV6-5	TRBJ2-3	few	TRBD1	CASSLRTGITDTQYF	TGTGCCAGCAGCCTTCGGACAGGGATCACAGATACGCAGTATTTT
TRBV29-1	TRBJ1-5	many	NA	CSVEEGGQPQHF	TGCAGCGTTGAAGAAGGGGGACAGCCCCAGCATTTT
TRBV6-5	TRBJ1-1	many	TRBD1	CASSSGQTTSTEAFF	TGTGCCAGCAGTTCGGGACAGACGACGAGCACTGAAGCTTTCTTT
TRBV2	TRBJ1-1	NA	NA	CASSETGMGTEAFF	TGTGCCAGCAGTGAAACAGGGATGGGGACTGAAGCTTTCTTT
TRBV6-2/TRBV6-3	TRBJ2-4	few	NA	CASSYFQGNKNIQYF	TGTGCCAGCAGTTACTTCCAGGGCAACAAAAACATTCAGTACTTC
TRBV7-9	TRBJ2-7	many	TRBD2	CASSPLAGGYEQYF	TGTGCCAGCAGCCCGCTAGCGGGGGGATACGAGCAGTACTTC
TRBV28	TRBJ2-5	many	NA	CASSLSRGTQYF	TGTGCCAGCAGTCTTTCGAGGGGGACCCAGTACTTC
TRBV2	TRBJ1-1	many	TRBD1	CASSGQGIAPAEAFF	TGTGCCAGCAGTGGACAGGGTATTGCACCTGCTGAAGCTTTCTTT
TRBV7-2	TRBJ2-5	many	TRBD2	CASSFPAGGHQETQYF	TGTGCCAGCAGCTTCCCAGCGGGGGGCCACCAAGAGACCCAGTACTTC
TRBV19	TRBJ1-5	many	TRBD1	CASSIDPPDRGLYQPQHF	TGTGCCAGTAGTATAGATCCCCCGGACAGGGGTCTCTATCAGCCCCAGCATTTT
TRBV6-2/TRBV6-3	TRBJ1-2	many	NA	CASSDQGHYGYTF	TGTGCCAGCAGTGACCAGGGCCACTATGGCTACACCTTC
TRBV20-1	TRBJ1-5	many	NA	CSARVGGGQVQPQHF	TGCAGTGCTAGAGTTGGCGGGGGTCAGGTTCAGCCCCAGCATTTT